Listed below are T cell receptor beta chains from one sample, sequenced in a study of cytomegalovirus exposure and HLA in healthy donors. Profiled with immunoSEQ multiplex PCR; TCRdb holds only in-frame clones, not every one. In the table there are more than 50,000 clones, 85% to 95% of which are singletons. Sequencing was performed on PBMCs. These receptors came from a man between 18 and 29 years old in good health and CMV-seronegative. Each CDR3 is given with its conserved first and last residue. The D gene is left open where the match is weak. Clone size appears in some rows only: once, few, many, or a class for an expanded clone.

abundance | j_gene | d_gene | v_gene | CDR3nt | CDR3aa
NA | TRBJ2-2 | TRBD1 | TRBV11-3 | TGTGCCAGCAGCTGGGACAGGCAGGAGGAGCTGTTTTTT | CASSWDRQEELFF
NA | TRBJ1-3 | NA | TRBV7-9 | TGTGCCAGCAGTATCGGGGAACATTCCACCATATATTTT | CASSIGEHSTIYF
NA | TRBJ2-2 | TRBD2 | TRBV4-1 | TGCGCCAGCAGCCAAGATGCGGGGGTAGGGGAGCTGTTTTTT | CASSQDAGVGELFF
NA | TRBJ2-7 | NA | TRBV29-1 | TGCAGCGTTCTACAGGAGAGTTACGAGCAGTACTTC | CSVLQESYEQYF
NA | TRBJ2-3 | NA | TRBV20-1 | TGCAGTACCCGGGGGGATACGCAGTATTTT | CSTRGDTQYF
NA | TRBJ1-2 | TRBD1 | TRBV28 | TGTGCCAGTCTCTCTCAGGGGGAGAATGGCTACACCTTC | CASLSQGENGYTF
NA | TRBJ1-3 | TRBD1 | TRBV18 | TGTGCCAGCTCACCGTCCGGGACAGGGGGAAACACCATATATTTT | CASSPSGTGGNTIYF
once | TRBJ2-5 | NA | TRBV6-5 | TGTGCCAGCAGCCAGGGGCGAGGTCGAGAGACCCAGTACTTC | CASSQGRGRETQYF
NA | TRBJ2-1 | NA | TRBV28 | TGTGCCAGCACCTCCCCTCCGTACAATGAGCAGTTCTTC | CASTSPPYNEQFF
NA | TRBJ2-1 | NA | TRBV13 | TGTGCCAGCCGTCGTTCGGGAGTGCATGAGCAGTTCTTC | CASRRSGVHEQFF
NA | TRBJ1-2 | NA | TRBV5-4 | TGTGCCAGCAGCTCGGGAGTCGATGGCTACACCTTC | CASSSGVDGYTF
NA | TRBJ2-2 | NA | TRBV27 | TGTGCCAGCAACCCTAGCGTGAACACCGGGGAGCTGTTTTTT | CASNPSVNTGELFF
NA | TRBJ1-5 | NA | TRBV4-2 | TGTGCCAGCAGCCAAGTTCCAGGGATTGGCAATCAGCCCCAGCATTTT | CASSQVPGIGNQPQHF
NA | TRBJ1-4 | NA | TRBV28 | TGTGCCAGCAGTGCGGCATTCGAAAAACTGTTTTTT | CASSAAFEKLFF
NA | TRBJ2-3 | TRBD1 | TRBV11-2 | TGTGCCAGCAGCAACCACAGGGGAACAGATACGCAGTATTTT | CASSNHRGTDTQYF
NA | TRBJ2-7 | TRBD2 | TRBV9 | TGTGCCAGCAGCTCCCCCGGGGGGTACGAGCAGTACTTC | CASSSPGGYEQYF
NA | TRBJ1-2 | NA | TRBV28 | TGTGCCAGCAGTTCTGGGGAGCAGGGCTACACCTTC | CASSSGEQGYTF
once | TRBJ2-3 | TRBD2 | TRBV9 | TGTGCCAGCAGCGGGGGGCTAGCGGGAGTTGCAGATACGCAGTATTTT | CASSGGLAGVADTQYF
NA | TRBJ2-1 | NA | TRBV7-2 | TGTGCCAGCAGCTCCCCTCCGGGGGGCGGGCGTGAGCAGTTCTTC | CASSSPPGGGREQFF
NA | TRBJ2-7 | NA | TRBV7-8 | TGTGCCAGCAGCCTTACTACCGAGCAGTACTTC | CASSLTTEQYF
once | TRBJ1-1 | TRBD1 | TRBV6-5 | TGTGCCAGCAGTTTGGCAGGGGGTATCGCTGAAGCTTTCTTT | CASSLAGGIAEAFF
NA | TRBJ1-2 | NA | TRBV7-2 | TGTGCCAGCAGCTTAGTGGGGGGGCTTTACTATGGCTACACCTTC | CASSLVGGLYYGYTF
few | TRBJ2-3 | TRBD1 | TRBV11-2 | TGTGCCAGCAGCCAACAGGGGTCGGGCACAGATACGCAGTATTTT | CASSQQGSGTDTQYF
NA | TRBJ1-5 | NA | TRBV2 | TGTGCTTCAGCAGGTGGGGGCGCAGGAGACTACAATCAGCCCCAGCATTTT | CASAGGGAGDYNQPQHF
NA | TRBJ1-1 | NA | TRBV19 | TGTGCCAGTACCCCGGGCACTGAAGCTTTCTTT | CASTPGTEAFF
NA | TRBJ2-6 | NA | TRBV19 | TGTGCCAGTAGTAATACAATCCGCTCTGGGGCCAACGTCCTGACTTTC | CASSNTIRSGANVLTF
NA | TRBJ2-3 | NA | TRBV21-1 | TGTGCCAGCAGGGTCACTAGCACAGATACGCAGTATTTT | CASRVTSTDTQYF
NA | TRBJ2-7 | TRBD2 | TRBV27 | TGTGCCAGCAGAGGAGGGAGGGCCGTCTACGAGCAGTACTTC | CASRGGRAVYEQYF
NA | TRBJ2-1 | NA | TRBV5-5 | TGTGCCAGCAGTTTTGGGGCCAGTGGGAATGAGCAGTTCTTC | CASSFGASGNEQFF
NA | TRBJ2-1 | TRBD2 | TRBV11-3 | TGTGCCAGCAGCTTAGTAGCCGGACTAGCGATTGAGCAGTTCTTC | CASSLVAGLAIEQFF
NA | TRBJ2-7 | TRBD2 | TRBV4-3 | TGCGCCAGCAGCCAAGATAGTCAGATGCGACTAGCGCACGAGCAGTACTTC | CASSQDSQMRLAHEQYF
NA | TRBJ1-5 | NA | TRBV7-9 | TGTGCCAGCAGCCGAACGCGTCGGGGGCCCCAGCATTTT | CASSRTRRGPQHF
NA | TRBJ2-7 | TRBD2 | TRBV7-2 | TGTGCCAGCAGCATCACTAGCGGGAGGGGCGAGCAGTACTTC | CASSITSGRGEQYF
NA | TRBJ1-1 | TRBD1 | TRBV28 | TGTGCCAGCAGTTTATGGGCAGGGGGTAGGAACACTGAAGCTTTCTTT | CASSLWAGGRNTEAFF
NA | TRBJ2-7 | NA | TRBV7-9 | TGTGCCAGCAGCCCGCCTAGTCCCCCCTACGAGCAGTACTTC | CASSPPSPPYEQYF
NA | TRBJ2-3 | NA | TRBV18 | TGTGCCAGCTCACCTACCCAACAGTTCACAGATACGCAGTATTTT | CASSPTQQFTDTQYF
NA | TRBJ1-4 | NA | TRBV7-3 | TGTGCCAGCAGCTCAGGGTCCCCTCAGGAAAAACTGTTTTTT | CASSSGSPQEKLFF
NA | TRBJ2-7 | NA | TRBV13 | TGTGCCAGCAGCTTAGAGGGGCACGAGCAGTACTTC | CASSLEGHEQYF
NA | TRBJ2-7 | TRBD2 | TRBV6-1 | TGTGCCACCCTGGGGAGGGGTGGGCACGAGCAGTACTTC | CATLGRGGHEQYF